This paragraph reports one TCR beta chain. Repertoires were generated with immunoSEQ multiplex PCR, while TCRdb's copy carries only in-frame clones and drops some. The profile shows over 85,000 clones, about 85% of them singletons. This sample is drawn from a study of identifying expanded T cells in peripheral blood. Germline V lookup: CDR1 MGHDK, CDR2 SYGVNS. Trimming stripped 4 bases from V and 4 bases from J, with 14 bases between. The CDR3 loop spans 15 amino acids. The chain couples TRBV25-1 to TRBJ1-5, with D perhaps matching TRBD1 (5 bases). The sequencing input was blood. The TCR was taken from a person aged 18 to 75 in good health. The CDR3 DNA sequence: TGTGCCAGCAGTGCCGGACTGGGGGAGAATCAGCCCCAGCATTTT. As protein: CASSAGLGENQPQHF.